This record looks at one T cell receptor (beta chain) sequence and its context. In the original analysis: Researchers report that nucleated cell counts were estimated from reference gene primer amplification. Profiling relied on immunoSEQ multiplex PCR, and the TCRdb table lists in-frame clones only, not all of them. V and J calls and clone size are copied from that table; D and trimming were computed from the DNA. The sample consists of 200,000 to 250,000 clones, roughly 80% of them appearing once. These data are taken from a study of blood T cell repertoires in COVID-19. As for the study in general: Acute and convalescent COVID-19 specimens originated in the United States, Italy and Spain. Nucleic acid was either cDNA or gDNA, and it came from T cells, B-cell-depleted T cells, or PBMCs.

This receptor was identified in an elderly woman with acute or convalescent COVID-19. What was sequenced was peripheral blood.

This chain's CDR3 is CASSFPFNTSGGTDTQYF. In DNA, the CDR3 is TGTGCCAGCAGCTTCCCTTTCAATACTAGCGGGGGTACAGATACGCAGTATTTT. V is TRBV7-2 and J is TRBJ2-3; 11 nucleotides agree with TRBD2. The V and J ends lost 3 bases and 3 bases, in that order; junction bases with no gene match: 11. From germline, CDR1 is SGHTA and CDR2 FQGNSA. There are 18 residues in the CDR3.